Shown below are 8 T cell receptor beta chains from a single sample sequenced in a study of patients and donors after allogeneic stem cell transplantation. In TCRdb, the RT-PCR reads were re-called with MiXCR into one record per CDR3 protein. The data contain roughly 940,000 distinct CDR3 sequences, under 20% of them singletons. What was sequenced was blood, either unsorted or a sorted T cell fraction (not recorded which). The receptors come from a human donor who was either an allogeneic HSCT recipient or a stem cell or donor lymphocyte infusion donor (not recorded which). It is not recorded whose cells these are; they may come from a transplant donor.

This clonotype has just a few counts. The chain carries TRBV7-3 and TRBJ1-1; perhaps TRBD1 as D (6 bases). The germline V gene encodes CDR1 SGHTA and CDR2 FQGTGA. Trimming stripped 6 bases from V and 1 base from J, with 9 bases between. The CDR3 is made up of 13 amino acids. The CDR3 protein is CASSWGANTEAFF. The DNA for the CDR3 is TGTGCCAGCAGTTGGGGGGCGAACACTGAAGCTTTCTTT.

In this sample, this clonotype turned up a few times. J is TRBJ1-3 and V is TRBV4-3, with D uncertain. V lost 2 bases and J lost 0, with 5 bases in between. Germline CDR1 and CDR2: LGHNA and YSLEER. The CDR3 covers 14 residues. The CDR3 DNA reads TGCGCCAGCAGCCAACACGGCTCTGGAAACACCATATATTTT. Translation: CASSQHGSGNTIYF.

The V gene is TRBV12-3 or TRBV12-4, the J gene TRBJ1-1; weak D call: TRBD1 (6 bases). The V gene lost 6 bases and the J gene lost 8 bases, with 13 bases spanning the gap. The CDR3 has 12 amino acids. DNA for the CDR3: TGTGCCAGCAGCGCAGGGGCGCCAGAAGCTTTCTTT. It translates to CASSAGAPEAFF.

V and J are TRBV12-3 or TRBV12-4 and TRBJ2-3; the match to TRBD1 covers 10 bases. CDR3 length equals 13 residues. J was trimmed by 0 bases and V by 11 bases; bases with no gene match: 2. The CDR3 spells CAQGQGSTDTQYF. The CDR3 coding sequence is TGTGCCCAGGGACAGGGGAGCACAGATACGCAGTATTTT.

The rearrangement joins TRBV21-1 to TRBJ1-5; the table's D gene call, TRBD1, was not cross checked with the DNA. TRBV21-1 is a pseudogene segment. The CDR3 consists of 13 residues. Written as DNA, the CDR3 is TGTGCCAGCAAACGACAGGGCAATCAGCCCCAGCATTTT. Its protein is CASKRQGNQPQHF.

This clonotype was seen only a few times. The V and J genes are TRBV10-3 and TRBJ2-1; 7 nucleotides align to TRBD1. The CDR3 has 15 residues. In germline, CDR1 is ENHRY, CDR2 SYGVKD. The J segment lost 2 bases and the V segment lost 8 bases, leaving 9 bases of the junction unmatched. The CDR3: CAISSDRSAYNEQFF. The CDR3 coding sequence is TGTGCCATCTCCTCGGACAGGTCTGCCTACAATGAGCAGTTCTTC.

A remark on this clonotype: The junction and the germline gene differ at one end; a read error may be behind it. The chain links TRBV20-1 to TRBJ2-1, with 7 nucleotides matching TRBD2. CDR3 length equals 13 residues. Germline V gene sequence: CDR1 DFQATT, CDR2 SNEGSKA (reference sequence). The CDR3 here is CSTRVGGYNEQFF. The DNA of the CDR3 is TGCAGTACTAGAGTGGGGGGGTACAATGAGCAGTTCTTC.

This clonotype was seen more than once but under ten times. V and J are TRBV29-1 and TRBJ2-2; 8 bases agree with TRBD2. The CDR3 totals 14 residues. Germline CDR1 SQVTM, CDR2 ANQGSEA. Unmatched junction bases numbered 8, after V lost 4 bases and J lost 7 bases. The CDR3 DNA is TGCAGCGTTGGTGGGACTAGGAGGGGCGGGGAGCTGTTTTTT. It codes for CSVGGTRRGGELFF.